The present TCR beta chain was sequenced within a study of T-cell reconstitution after alpha-beta-depleted transplantation in children. Study results and caveats: T-cell counts and diversity at one year post-transplant came mainly from newly produced T cells.

CDR3 size: 15 residues. Per germline, CDR1 SNHLY and CDR2 FYNNEI. Trimming took off 8 bases at V and 0 bases at J, with 14 bases between the two ends. TCRbeta library construction was performed incorporating unique molecular identifiers. A single record per CDR3 protein comes from TCRdb applying MiXCR to the PCR reads. The table includes approximately 650,000 distinct CDR3 sequences, around 13% detected once. There are many counts of this clonotype. Its antigen is currently unknown. The sample was PBMCs, taken before TCRalphabeta/CD19-depleted stem cell transplant. The TCR was taken from a girl aged 2-9 years with congenital amegakaryocytic thrombocytopenia, due to receive a stem cell transplant. The chain couples TRBV2 to TRBJ2-1; D is ambiguous. The DNA for the CDR3 is TGTGCCAGCCGTTTGTATCCAAACTCCTACAATGAGCAGTTCTTC. It yields the protein CASRLYPNSYNEQFF.